The 29 T cell receptor beta chains in this list originate from one sample, sequenced in a study of response to subunit inactivated influenza vaccine. One entry per CDR3 protein, called by TCRdb with MiXCR from the RT-PCR reads. The sample comprises approximately 500,000 distinct CDR3 sequences, 10% to 15% of which are singletons, and around 13% rests with the top ten. The sample was PBMCs from blood, taken roughly 6 weeks after vaccination. The receptors were sampled from a man aged 45-65 years who received an inactivated influenza vaccine.

This clonotype was observed a handful of times. The genes are TRBV11-2 and TRBJ2-7; 12 nucleotides align to TRBD1. The trim removed 3 bases at V and 2 bases at J, leaving 11 bases unmatched. Germline CDR1 reads SGHAT; CDR2 reads FQNNGV. The CDR3 loop spans 18 amino acids. This CDR3 is CASSFPLPGQGAPYEQYF. The CDR3 DNA is TGTGCCAGCAGCTTTCCCCTTCCGGGACAGGGGGCTCCCTACGAGCAGTACTTC.

This clonotype came up many times. The rearrangement joins TRBV12-3 or TRBV12-4 to TRBJ2-5; D may be TRBD1 or TRBD2 (7 bases each). The CDR3 totals 14 residues. V lost 5 bases and J lost 5, with 15 bases in between. CDR3 residues: CASSVQGGLETQYF. DNA for the CDR3: TGTGCCAGCAGTGTCCAGGGGGGGCTGGAGACCCAGTACTTC.

The sample holds a few counts of this clonotype. The chain uses TRBV5-1 and TRBJ2-1, with 9 nucleotides matching TRBD1. This CDR3 spans 16 amino acids. V trimming: 3 bases; J trimming: 8 bases; junction bases outside the gene matches: 12. The germline V gene has CDR1 SGHRS and CDR2 YFSETQ. CDR3 DNA sequence: TGCGCCAGCAGCTATTCCGGGACAGGGTCATCCGATGAGCAGTTCTTC. As protein: CASSYSGTGSSDEQFF.

In this sample, this clonotype turned up a few times. This rearrangement joins TRBV11-2 to TRBJ2-3; 7 bases map to TRBD2. Germline V gene data show CDR1 as SGHAT and CDR2 as FQNNGV. The CDR3 contains 14 residues. Trimming cost V 2 bases and J 5 bases; bases outside gene matches: 4. This CDR3 is CASSLNGGLDTQYF. CDR3 nucleotides: TGTGCCAGCAGCTTAAACGGGGGGTTAGATACGCAGTATTTT.

The V gene is TRBV12-3 or TRBV12-4, the J gene TRBJ2-1, with TRBD1 as a possible D gene (6 bases). The germline V and J ends were trimmed by 3 bases and 7 bases, with 10 bases remaining between them. This CDR3 spans 13 amino acids. CDR3: CASSFLGQNEQFF. The CDR3 nucleotides read TGTGCCAGCAGTTTTCTCGGACAGAATGAGCAGTTCTTC.

Many counts were recorded for this clonotype. The gene calls are TRBV5-1 and TRBJ2-7; D uncertain. The CDR3 is 14 residues long. Trimming pared 0 bases from V and 2 bases from J, leaving 9 bases between. CDR1 and CDR2 from the germline V gene are SGHRS and YFSETQ. CDR3 nucleotides: TGCGCCAGCAGCTTGGTAGGAATCCCCTACGAGCAGTACTTC. Residues: CASSLVGIPYEQYF.

The gene calls are TRBV20-1 and TRBJ2-5; TRBD2 matches 9 bases. The CDR3 covers 15 residues. Germline lookup yields CDR1 DFQATT and CDR2 SNEGSKA (reference sequence). V lost 5 bases, J lost 2 bases, and 9 bases stayed unmatched. Here the CDR3 reads CSALDGGRVQETQYF. The CDR3 coding sequence is TGCAGTGCTCTAGACGGCGGGAGGGTACAAGAGACCCAGTACTTC.

Notes on this clonotype: This may arise from a read error, as a much more abundant clone is one base away. The V call is TRBV7-9, the J call TRBJ2-7; D not certain. This CDR3 is 13 amino acids long. Trimming left V 2 bases short and J 7 bases short, with 12 bases between. The germline V gene has CDR1 SEHNR and CDR2 FQNEAQ (reference sequence). The DNA for the CDR3 is TGTGCCAGCAGCTTATTATTAGTTGCGGAGCAGTACTTC. Its translation: CASSLLLVAEQYF.

This clonotype was detected a few times. The V and J genes are TRBV4-2 and TRBJ2-2, with TRBD2 identical over 8 bases. V shed 0 bases and J 5 bases; nucleotides not matched to a gene: 2. The CDR3 is 15 residues long. Looked up from germline, CDR1 is LGHNA and CDR2 is YNFKEQ. Here the CDR3 DNA reads TGTGCCAGCAGCCAAGAGGGACTAGGGACCGGGGAGCTGTTTTTT. Translation: CASSQEGLGTGELFF.

In nucleotides, the CDR3 is TGCAGTGCCCGCCGACAGGGGGCCCAGTTCACTGAAGCTTTCTTT. Its protein is CSARRQGAQFTEAFF. The chain carries TRBV20-1 and TRBJ1-1, with 10 bases that match TRBD1. The CDR3 consists of 15 residues. The V gene's germline CDR1 is DFQATT and CDR2 SNEGSKA (reference sequence). The junction had 11 bases not matched to a gene; V was cut back by 6 bases and J by 4 bases.

V usage is TRBV20-1 and J usage is TRBJ1-5; TRBD1 might be the D (5 bases). Trimming cost V 5 bases and J 3 bases, with 14 bases left between them. This CDR3 is 14 amino acids long. Germline assignment: CDR1 DFQATT and CDR2 SNEGSKA (reference sequence). The chain's CDR3 is CSAYRSFDNQPQHF. As DNA, the CDR3 is TGCAGTGCTTACAGGAGTTTTGACAATCAGCCCCAGCATTTT.

This clonotype was observed a handful of times. The genes are TRBV20-1 and TRBJ2-3, with no clear D. V was pared by 5 bases and J by 2 bases, with 11 bases between. From germline, CDR1 is DFQATT and CDR2 SNEGSKA (reference sequence). The CDR3 consists of 13 residues. CDR3 amino acids: CSASRGPTDTQYF. The CDR3 nucleotides read TGCAGTGCTTCCCGTGGACCCACAGATACGCAGTATTTT.

This clonotype has just a few counts. V is TRBV9 and J is TRBJ2-3, with TRBD2 matching 11 bases. The germline V gene has CDR1 SGDLS and CDR2 YYNGEE. The CDR3 totals 17 residues. V dropped 4 bases and J dropped 3; count of bases not matched to a gene: 10. CDR3 bases: TGTGCCAGCAGCCCCCTCGGTAGCGGGAGGGTTACAGATACGCAGTATTTT. This encodes CASSPLGSGRVTDTQYF.

This clonotype has only a few counts. The gene calls are TRBV6-2 or TRBV6-3 and TRBJ2-5, with D maybe TRBD1 (5 bases). The CDR3 totals 12 residues. The ends were cut back, 7 bases at V and 4 bases at J, with 10 bases in the middle. CDR1 MNHEY and CDR2 SVGEGT come from the germline V gene. The CDR3 sequence is CASNTQGETQYF. The CDR3 DNA reads as TGTGCCAGCAATACCCAGGGAGAGACCCAGTACTTC.

This clonotype was picked up a small number of times. The V call is TRBV7-2, the J call TRBJ2-5; maybe TRBD2 (6 bases). The CDR3 is 14 amino acids. V lost 5 bases and J 5 bases, leaving 15 bases between the germline ends. Germline V lookup: CDR1 SGHTA, CDR2 FQGNSA. The CDR3 spells CASSPGRGWETQYF. The CDR3 DNA reads as TGTGCCAGCAGCCCCGGGCGGGGCTGGGAGACCCAGTACTTC.

This clonotype turned up a few times. V usage is TRBV7-9 and J usage is TRBJ1-2; D remains unclear. V was cut by 4 bases and J by 10 bases, with 10 bases left in between. Germline V gives CDR1 SEHNR, CDR2 FQNEAQ (reference sequence). The CDR3 covers 11 residues. Written as DNA, the CDR3 is TGTGCCAGCAGCTCAAACAAGGACTACACCTTC. Translating it yields CASSSNKDYTF.

In this sample, this clonotype turned up many times. The rearrangement links TRBV7-9 to TRBJ1-2; a possible D gene is TRBD1 (5 bases). The CDR3 spans 12 residues. V lost 0 bases to trimming and J lost 8 bases, with 7 bases between them. Germline V CDR1 and CDR2: SEHNR, FQNEAQ (reference sequence). The CDR3 region is CASSLAGDGYTF. CDR3 coding DNA: TGTGCCAGCAGCTTAGCAGGGGACGGCTACACCTTC.

This clonotype appeared a few times. In DNA form, the CDR3 reads TGTGCCAGCAGGACCCAGGGGGCGGTGGAGACCCAGTACTTC. Translated: CASRTQGAVETQYF. This sequence joins TRBV28 and TRBJ2-5, with 8 nucleotides matching TRBD1. The CDR3 consists of 14 residues. Germline lookup yields CDR1 MDHEN and CDR2 SYDVKM. The J segment lost 5 bases and the V segment lost 6 bases, leaving 8 bases of the junction unmatched.

In nucleotides, the CDR3 is TGTGCCATCAGAGACCACAGGGAAACCTACGAGCAGTACTTC. Translated: CAIRDHRETYEQYF. This rearrangement joins TRBV10-3 to TRBJ2-7; tentative D call: TRBD1 (6 bases). The germline CDR1 and CDR2 sequences are ENHRY and SYGVKD. V was shortened by 6 bases and J by 2 bases, with 14 bases between the two germline ends. The CDR3 consists of 14 residues.

The genes are TRBV6-2 or TRBV6-3 and TRBJ2-5; TRBD2 might be the D (5 bases). Germline loops: CDR1 MNHEY, CDR2 SVGEGT. The CDR3 consists of 14 residues. The germline V and J ends were trimmed by 7 bases and 3 bases, with 15 bases remaining between them. CDR3 amino acids: CASTHPRGKETQYF. DNA of the CDR3: TGTGCCAGCACCCACCCGAGAGGGAAAGAGACCCAGTACTTC.

The chain employs TRBV20-1 and TRBJ1-5, with TRBD1 identical over 7 bases. CDR1 is DFQATT and CDR2 is SNEGSKA in the germline V gene (reference sequence). This CDR3 is 15 amino acids long. V dropped 2 bases and J dropped 2; count of bases not matched to a gene: 6. The CDR3 region has the DNA TGCAGTGCTAGAAGTGGGGGACAGCGCAATCAGCCCCAGCATTTT. This translates into CSARSGGQRNQPQHF.

The table lists this clonotype with many counts. J is TRBJ2-1 and V is TRBV6-6; perhaps TRBD1 as D (6 bases). The CDR3 is 13 residues long. Looked up from germline, CDR1 is MNHNY and CDR2 is SVGAGI (reference sequence). Trimming shortened V by 3 bases and J by 9 bases, and 12 bases separated the two germline ends. The CDR3 protein is CASSYQGGGEQFF. CDR3 DNA sequence: TGTGCCAGCAGTTATCAAGGGGGTGGTGAGCAGTTCTTC.

CDR3 amino acids: CATSKLAYEQYF. The CDR3 DNA follows: TGTGCCACCAGCAAACTAGCCTACGAGCAGTACTTC. V gene TRBV15 combines with J gene TRBJ2-7; D perhaps matches TRBD2 (5 bases). The V gene's germline CDR1 is LNHNV and CDR2 YYDKDF (reference sequence). This CDR3 contains 12 residues. Trimming cost V 4 bases and J 2 bases, with 6 bases left between them. Supplemented by reference TRBV15 and TRBJ2-7, the full variable domain reads DAMVIQNPRYQVTQFGKPVTLSCSQTLNHNVMYWYQQKSSQAPKLLFHYYDKDFNNEADTPDNFQSRRPNTSFCFLDIRSPGLGDTAMYLCATSKLAYEQYFGPGTRLTVT.

The chain carries TRBV28 and TRBJ2-4; perhaps D is TRBD1 or TRBD2 (5 bases each). The germline V and J ends were trimmed by 3 bases and 3 bases, with 12 bases remaining between them. Per germline, CDR1 MDHEN and CDR2 SYDVKM. The CDR3 runs 15 residues. The CDR3 sequence: CASSLGRGGKNIQYF. CDR3 coding DNA: TGTGCCAGCAGTTTGGGGCGAGGAGGCAAAAACATTCAGTACTTC.

This clonotype was counted between two and nine times. The gene calls are TRBV7-2 and TRBJ2-7; 12 bases line up with TRBD2. The CDR3 has 15 amino acids. The V gene's germline CDR1 is SGHTA and CDR2 FQGNSA. J lost 5 bases, V lost 3 bases, and 5 bases had no gene match. Here the CDR3 reads CASSFLAGGVDEQYF. In DNA, the CDR3 is TGTGCCAGCAGCTTCCTAGCGGGAGGGGTCGACGAGCAGTACTTC. Together with reference TRBV7-2 and TRBJ2-7, the CDR3 gives the full variable domain: GAGVSQSPSNKVTEKGKDVELRCDPISGHTALYWYRQSLGQGLEFLIYFQGNSAPDKSGLPSDRFSAERTGGSVSTLTIQRTQQEDSAVYLCASSFLAGGVDEQYFGPGTRLTVT.

This rearrangement joins TRBV20-1 to TRBJ2-7; D assignment may be TRBD1 or TRBD2 (5 bases each). CDR1 and CDR2 from the germline V gene are DFQATT and SNEGSKA (reference sequence). V shed 3 bases and J shed 0 bases, with 12 bases lying between them. This CDR3 is 14 amino acids long. The DNA of the CDR3 is TGCAGTGCTAGTGGGTCAGGGAGCTCCTACGAGCAGTACTTC. This gives the protein CSASGSGSSYEQYF.

This clonotype has more than one count but fewer than ten. This chain uses TRBV2 with TRBJ1-2, with TRBD1 as a possible D gene (5 bases). The length of the CDR3 is 13 residues. Trimming left V 10 bases short and J 4 bases short, with 16 bases between. The germline CDR1 and CDR2 sequences are SNHLY and FYNNEI. The CDR3 nucleotides are TGTGCCACAGCGCTCGGGGGTACCTATGGCTACACCTTC. Amino acids: CATALGGTYGYTF.

V usage is TRBV12-3 or TRBV12-4 and J usage is TRBJ2-7, with D hard to call. The CDR3 is 13 residues long. Deletions cut 3 bases from V and 3 bases from J, with 9 bases between. The CDR3 is CASSLAEVYEQYF. CDR3 DNA: TGTGCCAGCAGTTTGGCAGAGGTCTACGAGCAGTACTTC.

The sample holds a few counts of this clonotype. This chain connects TRBV28 to TRBJ1-2, with D maybe TRBD1 (5 bases). The CDR3 covers 14 residues. Germline V gives CDR1 MDHEN, CDR2 SYDVKM. Trimming took off 6 bases at V and 4 bases at J, with 15 bases between the two ends. CDR3 in amino acids: CASRGPRVGYGYTF. The CDR3 DNA reads as TGTGCCAGCAGGGGGCCTCGGGTCGGCTATGGCTACACCTTC.